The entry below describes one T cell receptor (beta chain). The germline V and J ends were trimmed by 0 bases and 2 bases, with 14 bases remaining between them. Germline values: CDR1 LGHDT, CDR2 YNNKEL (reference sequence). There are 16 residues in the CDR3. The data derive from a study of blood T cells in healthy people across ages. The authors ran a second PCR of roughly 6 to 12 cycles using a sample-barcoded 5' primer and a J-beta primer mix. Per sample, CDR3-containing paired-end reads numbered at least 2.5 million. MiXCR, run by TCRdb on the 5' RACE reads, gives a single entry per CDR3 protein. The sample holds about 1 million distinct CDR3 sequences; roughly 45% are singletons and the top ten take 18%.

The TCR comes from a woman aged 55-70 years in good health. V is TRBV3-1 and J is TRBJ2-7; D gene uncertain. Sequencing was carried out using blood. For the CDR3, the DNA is TGTGCCAGCAGCCAAGATAATCCATCTTCAACCTACGAGCAGTACTTC. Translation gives CASSQDNPSSTYEQYF.